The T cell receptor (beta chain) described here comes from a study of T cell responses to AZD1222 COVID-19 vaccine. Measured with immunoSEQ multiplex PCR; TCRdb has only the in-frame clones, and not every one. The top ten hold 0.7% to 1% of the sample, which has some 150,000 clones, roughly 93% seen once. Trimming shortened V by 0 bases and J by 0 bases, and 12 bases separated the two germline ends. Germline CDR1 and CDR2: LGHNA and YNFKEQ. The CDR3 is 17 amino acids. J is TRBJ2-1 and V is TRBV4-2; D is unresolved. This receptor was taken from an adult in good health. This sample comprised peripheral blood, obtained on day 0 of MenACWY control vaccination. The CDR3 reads CASSQDLSPSSYNEQFF. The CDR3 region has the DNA TGTGCCAGCAGCCAAGATCTTTCCCCGAGCTCCTACAATGAGCAGTTCTTC.